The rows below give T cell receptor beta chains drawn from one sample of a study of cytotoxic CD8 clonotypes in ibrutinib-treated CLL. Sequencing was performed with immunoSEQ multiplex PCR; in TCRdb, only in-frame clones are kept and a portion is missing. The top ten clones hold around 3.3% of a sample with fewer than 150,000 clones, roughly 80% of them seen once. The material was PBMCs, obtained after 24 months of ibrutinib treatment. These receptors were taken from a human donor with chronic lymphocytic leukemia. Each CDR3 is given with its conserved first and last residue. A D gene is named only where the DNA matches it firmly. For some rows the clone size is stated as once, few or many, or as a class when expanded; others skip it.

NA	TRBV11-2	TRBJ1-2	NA	TGTGCCAGCAGCGACAGGACTAACTATGGCTACACCTTC	CASSDRTNYGYTF
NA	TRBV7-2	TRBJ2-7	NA	TGTGCCAGCAGCTTAGTTGGGCAGGGTCCCTACGAGCAGTACTTC	CASSLVGQGPYEQYF
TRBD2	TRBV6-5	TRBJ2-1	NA	TGTGCCAGCAGAGAAGCGGGGGGGGACAATGAGCAGTTCTTC	CASREAGGDNEQFF
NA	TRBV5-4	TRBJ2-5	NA	TGTGCCAGCAGCTTTCGGGGGGCGATCCCGCAAGAGACCCAGTACTTC	CASSFRGAIPQETQYF
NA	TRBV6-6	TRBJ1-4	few	TGTGCCAGCCGGACCAGCGGGAGTAATGAAAAACTGTTTTTT	CASRTSGSNEKLFF
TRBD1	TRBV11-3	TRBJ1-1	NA	TGTGCCAGCAGCCCAGGGACAGGGAAGGCCACTGAAGCTTTCTTT	CASSPGTGKATEAFF
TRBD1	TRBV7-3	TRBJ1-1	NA	TGTGCCAGCAGCACTAACAGGGGGCTGGGCACTGAAGCTTTCTTT	CASSTNRGLGTEAFF
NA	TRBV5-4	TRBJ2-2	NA	TGTGCCAGCGGATGGGGACCAGGGAGGTTGAACACCGGGGAGCTGTTTTTT	CASGWGPGRLNTGELFF
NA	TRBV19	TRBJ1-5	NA	TGTGCCAGTAGTATCCTAGGCAATCAGCCCCAGCATTTT	CASSILGNQPQHF
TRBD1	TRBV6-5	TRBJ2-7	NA	TGTGCCAGCAGTTACAGGACAGGGGCTGGCGAGCAGTACTTC	CASSYRTGAGEQYF
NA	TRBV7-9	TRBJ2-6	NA	TGTGCCAGCAGCTTAGGGACTTTC	CASSLGTF
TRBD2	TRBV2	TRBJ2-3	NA	TGTGCCAGCAGTGGACTAGCGGTCCTTACCATCACAGATACGCAGTATTTT	CASSGLAVLTITDTQYF
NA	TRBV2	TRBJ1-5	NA	TGTGCCAGCGCACAACCAACCGAGTCCTTGTATAGTAGCAATCAGCCCCAGCATTTT	CASAQPTESLYSSNQPQHF
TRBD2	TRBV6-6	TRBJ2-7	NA	TGTGCCAGCAGACTAGCGGGGGGCCGAGTTTACGAGCAGTACTTC	CASRLAGGRVYEQYF
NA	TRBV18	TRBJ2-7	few	TGTGCCAGCTCACCAGCCCCCGGCGGCGAGCAGTACTTC	CASSPAPGGEQYF
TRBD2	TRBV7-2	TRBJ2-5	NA	TGTGCCAGCAGCTTATCAAGGACTAGCGGGCGAGAGACCCAGTACTTC	CASSLSRTSGRETQYF
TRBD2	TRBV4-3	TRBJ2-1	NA	TGCGCCAGCAGCCACGGCGGGGGTTACAATGAGCAGTTCTTC	CASSHGGGYNEQFF
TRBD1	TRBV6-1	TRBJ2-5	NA	TGTGCCAGCAGTGATAGAATGCGGACAGGACAAGAGACCCAGTACTTC	CASSDRMRTGQETQYF
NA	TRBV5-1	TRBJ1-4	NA	TGCGCCAGCAGCTTGGGGGGCAGGGGCGATGAAAAACTGTTTTTT	CASSLGGRGDEKLFF
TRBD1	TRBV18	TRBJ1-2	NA	TGTGCCAGCTCACCGGGACAGTCCTATGGCTACACCTTC	CASSPGQSYGYTF
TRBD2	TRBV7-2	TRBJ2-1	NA	TGTGCCAGCAGCTTAGTTACTAGCGGGGCAAACTACAATGAGCAGTTCTTC	CASSLVTSGANYNEQFF
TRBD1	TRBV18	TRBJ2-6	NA	TGTGCCAGCTCACCACGGACCCCCCAGACAGGGGGACGCTCTGGGGCCAACGTCCTGACTTTC	CASSPRTPQTGGRSGANVLTF
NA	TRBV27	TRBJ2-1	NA	TGTGCCAGCAGTTCTTGGAACAATGAGCAGTTCTTC	CASSSWNNEQFF
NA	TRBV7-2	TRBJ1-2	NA	TGTGCCAGCAGCGCCAACTTGGGCTACACCTTC	CASSANLGYTF
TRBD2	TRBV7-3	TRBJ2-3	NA	TGTGCCAGCAGCTTCCAGACTAGCGGGGGGGCTGGAGATACGCAGTATTTT	CASSFQTSGGAGDTQYF
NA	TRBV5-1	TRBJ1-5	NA	TGCGCCAGCAGCTTGGGGCAGGCTAGCAATCAGCCCCAGCATTTT	CASSLGQASNQPQHF